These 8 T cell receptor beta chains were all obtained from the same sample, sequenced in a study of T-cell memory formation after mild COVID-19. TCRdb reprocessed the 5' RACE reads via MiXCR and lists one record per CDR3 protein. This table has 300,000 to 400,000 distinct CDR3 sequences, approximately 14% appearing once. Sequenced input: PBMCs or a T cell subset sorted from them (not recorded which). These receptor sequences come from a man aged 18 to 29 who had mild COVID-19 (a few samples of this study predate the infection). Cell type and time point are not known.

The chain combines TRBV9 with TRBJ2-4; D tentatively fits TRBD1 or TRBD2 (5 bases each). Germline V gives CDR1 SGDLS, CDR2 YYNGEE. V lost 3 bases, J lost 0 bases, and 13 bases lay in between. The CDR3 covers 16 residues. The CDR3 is CASSEQAGQAKNIQYF. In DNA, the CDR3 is TGTGCCAGCAGCGAACAGGCGGGCCAAGCCAAAAACATTCAGTACTTC.

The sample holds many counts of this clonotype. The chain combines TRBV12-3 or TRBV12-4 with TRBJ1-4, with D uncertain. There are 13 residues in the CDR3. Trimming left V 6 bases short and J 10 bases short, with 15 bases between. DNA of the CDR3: TGTGCCAGCAGAACTGGACGAATTGGAAAACTGTTTTTT. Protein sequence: CASRTGRIGKLFF.

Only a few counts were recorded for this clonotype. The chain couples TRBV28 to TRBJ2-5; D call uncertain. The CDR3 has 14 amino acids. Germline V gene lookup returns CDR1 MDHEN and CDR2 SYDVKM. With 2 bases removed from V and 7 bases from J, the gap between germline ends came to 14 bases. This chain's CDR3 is CASSLRWTVGTQYF. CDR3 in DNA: TGTGCCAGCAGTTTAAGGTGGACGGTAGGGACCCAGTACTTC.

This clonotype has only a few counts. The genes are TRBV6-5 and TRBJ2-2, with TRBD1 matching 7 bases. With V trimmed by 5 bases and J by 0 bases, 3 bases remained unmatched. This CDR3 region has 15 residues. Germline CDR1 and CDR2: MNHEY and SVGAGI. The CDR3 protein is CASSRDRSNTGELFF. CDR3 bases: TGTGCCAGCAGTAGGGACAGATCGAACACCGGGGAGCTGTTTTTT.

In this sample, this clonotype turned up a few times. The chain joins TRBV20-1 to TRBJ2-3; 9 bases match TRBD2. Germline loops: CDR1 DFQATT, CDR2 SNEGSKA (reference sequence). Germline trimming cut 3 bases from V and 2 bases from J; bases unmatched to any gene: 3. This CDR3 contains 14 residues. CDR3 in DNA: TGCAGTGCTAGTAAGGGACTAGCCACAGATACGCAGTATTTT. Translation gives CSASKGLATDTQYF.

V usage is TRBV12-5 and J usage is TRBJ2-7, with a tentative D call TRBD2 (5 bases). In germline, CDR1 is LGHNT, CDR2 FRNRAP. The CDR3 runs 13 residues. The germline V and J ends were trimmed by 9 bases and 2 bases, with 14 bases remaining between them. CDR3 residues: CASGGTDAYEQYF. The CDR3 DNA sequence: TGTGCTAGCGGAGGCACAGACGCCTACGAGCAGTACTTC.

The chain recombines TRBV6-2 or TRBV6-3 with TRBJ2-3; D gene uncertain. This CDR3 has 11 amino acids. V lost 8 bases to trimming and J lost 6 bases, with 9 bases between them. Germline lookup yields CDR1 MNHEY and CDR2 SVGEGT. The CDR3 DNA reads TGTGCCAGCGCGACAACGGATACGCAGTATTTT. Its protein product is CASATTDTQYF.

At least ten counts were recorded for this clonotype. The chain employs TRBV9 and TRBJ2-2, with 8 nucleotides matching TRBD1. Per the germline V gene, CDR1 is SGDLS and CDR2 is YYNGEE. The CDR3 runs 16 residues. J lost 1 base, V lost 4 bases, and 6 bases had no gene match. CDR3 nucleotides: TGTGCCAGCAGCACAAGGGACAGGCTGAACACCGGGGAGCTGTTTTTT. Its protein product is CASSTRDRLNTGELFF. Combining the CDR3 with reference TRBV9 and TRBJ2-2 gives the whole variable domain DSGVTQTPKHLITATGQRVTLRCSPRSGDLSVYWYQQSLDQGLQFLIQYYNGEERAKGNILERFSAQQFPDLHSELNLSSLELGDSALYFCASSTRDRLNTGELFFGEGSRLTVL.